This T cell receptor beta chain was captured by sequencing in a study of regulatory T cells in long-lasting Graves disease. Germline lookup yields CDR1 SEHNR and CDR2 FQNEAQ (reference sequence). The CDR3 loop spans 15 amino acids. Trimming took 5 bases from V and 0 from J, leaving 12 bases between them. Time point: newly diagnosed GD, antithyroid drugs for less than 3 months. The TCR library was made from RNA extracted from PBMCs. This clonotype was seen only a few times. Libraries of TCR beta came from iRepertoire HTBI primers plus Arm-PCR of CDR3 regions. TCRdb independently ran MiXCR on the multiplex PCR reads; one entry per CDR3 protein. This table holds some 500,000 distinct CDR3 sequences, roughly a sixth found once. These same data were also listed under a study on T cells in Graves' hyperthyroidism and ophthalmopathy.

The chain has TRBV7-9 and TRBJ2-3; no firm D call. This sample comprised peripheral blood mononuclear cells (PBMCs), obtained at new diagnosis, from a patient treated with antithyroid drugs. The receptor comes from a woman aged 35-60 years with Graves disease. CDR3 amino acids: CASSGTAGSTDTQYF. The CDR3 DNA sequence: TGTGCCAGCAGCGGAACGGCAGGCAGCACAGATACGCAGTATTTT.